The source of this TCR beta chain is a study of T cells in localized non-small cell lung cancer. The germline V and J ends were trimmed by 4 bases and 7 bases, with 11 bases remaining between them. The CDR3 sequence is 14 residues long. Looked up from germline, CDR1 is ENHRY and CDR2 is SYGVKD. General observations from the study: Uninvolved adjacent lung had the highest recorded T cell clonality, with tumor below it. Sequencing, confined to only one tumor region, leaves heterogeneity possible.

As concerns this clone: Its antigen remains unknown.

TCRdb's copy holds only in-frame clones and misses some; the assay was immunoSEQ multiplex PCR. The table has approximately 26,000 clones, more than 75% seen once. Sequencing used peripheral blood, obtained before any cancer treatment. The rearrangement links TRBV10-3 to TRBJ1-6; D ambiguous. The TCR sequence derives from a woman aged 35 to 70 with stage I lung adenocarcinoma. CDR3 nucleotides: TGTGCCATCAGTGGGACCTCTGAGAATTCACCCCTCCACTTT. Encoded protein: CAISGTSENSPLHF.